The 23 T cell receptor beta chains presented below share a single source sample, sequenced in a study of blood T cell repertoires in COVID-19. TCRdb keeps only in-frame clones here, not all; method: immunoSEQ multiplex PCR. The data show 90,000 to 120,000 clones, over 70% seen once. The sequencing input was peripheral blood. The receptors derive from a man between 50 and 59 years old with acute or convalescent COVID-19.

J is TRBJ2-3 and V is TRBV5-6; 8 bases line up with TRBD1. Germline values: CDR1 SGHDT, CDR2 YYEEEE. The CDR3 is 19 amino acids. J gave up 2 bases and V 3 bases, and 17 bases lay outside the gene matches. The CDR3 loop is CASSSLYLRGRTNTDTQYF. The CDR3 DNA follows: TGTGCCAGCAGCTCCCTGTACCTCAGGGGGCGGACCAACACAGATACGCAGTATTTT.

This chain connects TRBV18 to TRBJ2-4, with 12 bases matching TRBD2. CDR1 is KGHSH, CDR2 LQKENI, per germline. Trimming removed 6 bases from V and 0 bases from J; junction bases left unmatched: 12. This CDR3 has 19 residues. This CDR3 reads CASSRPGLAGLIAKNIQYF. The CDR3 DNA follows: TGTGCCAGCTCCCGACCGGGACTAGCGGGTCTTATAGCCAAAAACATTCAGTACTTC.

This clone was counted ten times or more. This chain links TRBV10-3 with TRBJ2-1; D not certain. The CDR3 contains 12 residues. V dropped 3 bases and J dropped 10 bases, with 10 bases sitting between them. In germline, CDR1 is ENHRY, CDR2 SYGVKD. The CDR3 coding sequence is TGTGCCATCAGTGAACAGCTTGTGGAGCAGTTCTTC. Amino acids: CAISEQLVEQFF.

This sequence joins TRBV2 and TRBJ2-7, with D perhaps TRBD2 (6 bases). CDR1 is SNHLY and CDR2 is FYNNEI in the germline V gene. The CDR3 is made up of 12 amino acids. Between the trimmed V and J ends, which lost 6 bases and 5 bases, there was a span of 11 bases. CDR3 DNA: TGTGCCAGCAGGTCCGGGGGAAACGAGCAGTACTTC. It is translated as CASRSGGNEQYF.

The chain has TRBV11-2 and TRBJ2-7; the match to TRBD1 covers 9 bases. The germline V gene encodes CDR1 SGHAT and CDR2 FQNNGV. Trimming at V came to 4 bases and at J to 3 bases, leaving 7 bases not matched to a gene. CDR3 length equals 15 residues. CDR3 in DNA: TGTGCCAGCAGCTCGCGGACAGGGGAGGTCTACGAGCAGTACTTC. Protein sequence: CASSSRTGEVYEQYF.

The chain joins TRBV18 to TRBJ2-4; 7 bases agree with TRBD2. CDR1 is KGHSH and CDR2 is LQKENI in the germline V gene. With 2 bases clipped from V and 5 bases from J, the junction kept 3 bases outside the gene matches. The CDR3 covers 14 residues. CDR3 in amino acids: CASSPGLAENIQYF. In DNA, the CDR3 is TGTGCCAGCTCACCAGGGCTAGCGGAAAACATTCAGTACTTC.

The chain is built from TRBV5-6 and TRBJ2-2, with D possibly being TRBD2 (5 bases). V gave up 2 bases and J gave up 2 bases, with 13 bases separating them. The CDR3 is made up of 16 amino acids. Germline V gives CDR1 SGHDT, CDR2 YYEEEE. CDR3 coding DNA: TGTGCCAGCAGCTTTTCCGGGGAATTTAACACCGGGGAGCTGTTTTTT. This codes for CASSFSGEFNTGELFF.

This chain links TRBV24-1 with TRBJ2-3; 9 nucleotides match TRBD2. CDR3 length: 15 residues. V shed 6 bases, J shed 2 bases, and the junction held 5 bases outside the gene matches. The V gene's germline CDR1 is KGHDR and CDR2 SFDVKD. The CDR3 nucleotides are TGTGCCACCAGTAATAGCGGGGGACTCACAGATACGCAGTATTTT. Encoded protein: CATSNSGGLTDTQYF.

This clone has a handful of counts. This chain links TRBV3-1 (or the pseudogene TRBV3-2) with TRBJ2-5, with 9 bases lining up with TRBD2. Per germline, CDR1 LGHDT and CDR2 YNNKEL (reference sequence). The CDR3 loop spans 16 amino acids. V lost 1 base to trimming and J lost 2 bases; unmatched junction nucleotides: 5. CDR3 coding DNA: TGTGCCAGCAGCCAAGTAGCGGGAGTGGGGCAAGAGACCCAGTACTTC. This translates into CASSQVAGVGQETQYF.

The chain couples TRBV2 to TRBJ2-7, with 9 bases identical to TRBD1. V shed 4 bases and J 2 bases; nucleotides not matched to a gene: 6. Germline CDR1 reads SNHLY; CDR2 reads FYNNEI. The CDR3 spans 15 residues. CDR3 nucleotides: TGTGCCAGCAGTGGCCGGACAGGGGCCGCCTACGAGCAGTACTTC. Protein: CASSGRTGAAYEQYF.

This sequence joins TRBV11-3 and TRBJ2-7, with TRBD2 matching 12 bases. Germline lookup yields CDR1 SGHNT and CDR2 YENEEA. V was pared by 8 bases and J by 3 bases, with 5 bases of the junction left unmatched. This CDR3 comprises 14 residues. The CDR3 reads CASQTSGSFYEQYF. CDR3 DNA: TGTGCCAGCCAGACTAGCGGGAGTTTCTACGAGCAGTACTTC.

The V and J genes are TRBV19 and TRBJ2-3, with a possible D match to TRBD1 (5 bases). V lost 3 bases and J lost 3, with 10 bases in between. The germline gives CDR1 LNHDA, CDR2 SQIVND (reference sequence). The CDR3 has 14 amino acids. The CDR3 region is CASSIIGATDTQYF. As DNA, the CDR3 is TGTGCCAGTAGTATTATAGGGGCGACAGATACGCAGTATTTT.

CDR3 amino acids: CASSLRSARGQDEQYF. As DNA, the CDR3 is TGTGCCAGCAGCTTAAGGTCGGCCAGGGGGCAGGACGAGCAGTACTTC. The chain links TRBV7-8 to TRBJ2-7, with 8 bases aligning to TRBD1. V lost 2 bases and J lost 5; bases outside the gene matches: 11. Germline CDR1 is SGHVS and CDR2 is FQNEAQ. CDR3 length: 16 residues.

This chain links TRBV24-1 with TRBJ1-4; weak D call: TRBD1 (6 bases). The length of the CDR3 is 15 residues. Germline-derived CDR1 and CDR2 are KGHDR and SFDVKD. The V end was cut by 3 bases, the J end by 1 base, with 8 bases between. The CDR3 DNA reads TGTGCCACCAGTGATCGGACAGAAACTAATGAAAAACTGTTTTTT. This codes for CATSDRTETNEKLFF.

The chain uses TRBV6-5 and TRBJ2-3, with D perhaps matching TRBD2 (6 bases). Trimming took off 8 bases at V and 3 bases at J, with 18 bases between the two ends. The germline gives CDR1 MNHEY, CDR2 SVGAGI. This CDR3 region has 15 residues. In DNA form, the CDR3 reads TGTGCCAGCTCCTGGACCGGGGGTAGGACAGATACGCAGTATTTT. Its translation: CASSWTGGRTDTQYF.

In DNA form, the CDR3 reads TGTGCCAGCAGCTCCCCCACAGGCGGTCGAGCCTACGAGCAGTACTTC. As protein: CASSSPTGGRAYEQYF. This chain joins TRBV7-9 and TRBJ2-7, with a weak D call TRBD1 (5 bases). V dropped 4 bases and J dropped 2 bases, with 18 bases sitting between them. Germline V gives CDR1 SEHNR, CDR2 FQNEAQ (reference sequence). The length of the CDR3 is 16 residues.

As DNA, the CDR3 is TGTGCCAGCAGTGAAAAGGTCGAGGCCACCGGGGAGCTGTTTTTT. This gives the protein CASSEKVEATGELFF. This chain links TRBV6-1 with TRBJ2-2; no firm D call. The germline gives CDR1 MNHNS, CDR2 SASEGT. V lost 2 bases, J lost 4 bases, and 11 bases lay in between. CDR3 size: 15 residues.

The rearrangement joins TRBV7-9 to TRBJ2-5; a possible D gene is TRBD1 (6 bases). The CDR3 totals 13 residues. Germline values: CDR1 SEHNR, CDR2 FQNEAQ (reference sequence). Trimming left V 5 bases short and J 1 base short, with 8 bases between. CDR3 region: CASSLDSQETQYF. CDR3 nucleotide sequence: TGTGCCAGCAGCCTGGACAGCCAAGAGACCCAGTACTTC.

The chain has TRBV3-1 (or the pseudogene TRBV3-2) and TRBJ1-5; possible D gene TRBD1, 5 bases. CDR3 length: 15 residues. Trimming pared 1 base from V and 0 bases from J, leaving 7 bases between. Germline CDR1 reads LGHDT; CDR2 reads YNNKEL (reference sequence). Here the CDR3 reads CASSQGQISNQPQHF. The CDR3 nucleotides are TGTGCCAGCAGCCAAGGACAGATTAGCAATCAGCCCCAGCATTTT.

The gene calls are TRBV6-4 and TRBJ2-2; TRBD2 might be the D (6 bases). V was shortened by 4 bases and J by 3 bases, with 6 bases between the two germline ends. The germline CDR1 and CDR2 sequences are MRHNA and SNTAGT. CDR3 length: 13 residues. The CDR3, as DNA: TGTGCCAGCAGTGCTAGCGACACCGGGGAGCTGTTTTTT. Residues: CASSASDTGELFF.

This clone has a single count. The J gene is TRBJ2-3, the V gene TRBV5-5, with D unresolved. This CDR3 spans 13 amino acids. Trimming pared 3 bases from V and 0 bases from J, leaving 5 bases between. Germline V gene lookup returns CDR1 SGHKS and CDR2 YYEKEE (reference sequence). The CDR3 is CASSSPSTDTQYF. CDR3 sequence (DNA): TGTGCCAGCAGCTCCCCGAGCACAGATACGCAGTATTTT.

This chain links TRBV6-4 with TRBJ2-7; 11 nucleotides agree with TRBD2. The CDR3 is 19 amino acids. CDR1 and CDR2 from the germline V gene are MRHNA and SNTAGT. V trimming: 10 bases; J trimming: 0 bases; junction bases outside the gene matches: 20. Here the CDR3 reads CAMPKKTGTSGKSSYEQYF. The CDR3 nucleotides are TGTGCCATGCCAAAAAAGACCGGGACTAGCGGAAAAAGCTCCTACGAGCAGTACTTC.

V is TRBV4-2 and J is TRBJ2-3; 9 bases match TRBD2. The CDR3 sequence is 16 residues long. V gave up 4 bases and J gave up 1 base; unmatched junction bases: 6. Germline CDR1 is LGHNA and CDR2 is YNFKEQ. In DNA form, the CDR3 reads TGTGCCAGCAGCCTTGGTGCTAGCGGGGGCACAGATACGCAGTATTTT. This codes for CASSLGASGGTDTQYF.